These 22 T cell receptor beta chains were all obtained from the same sample, sequenced in a study of cytomegalovirus exposure and HLA in healthy donors. Researchers ran the PCR with 60 Vbeta and 13 Jbeta primers. Some clones are missing from TCRdb's copy, which holds only in-frame ones; the method was immunoSEQ multiplex PCR. The sample lists 190,000 or so clones, approximately 80% seen once, with around 9.6% in the top ten. Sequences were obtained from PBMCs. These receptors originate from a woman in her forties or fifties in good health and CMV-seropositive.

The rearrangement uses TRBV30 and TRBJ1-6; D call uncertain. V shed 5 bases and J shed 3 bases, with 8 bases lying between them. In germline, CDR1 is GTSNPN, CDR2 SVGIG (reference sequence). The CDR3 has 13 residues. This CDR3 is CAWSTNYNSPLHF. The CDR3 DNA reads as TGTGCCTGGTCGACAAACTATAATTCACCCCTCCACTTT.

The CDR3 protein is CALMVSYGYTF. The CDR3 DNA reads as TGTGCCCTGATGGTTAGCTATGGCTACACCTTC. The rearrangement uses TRBV30 and TRBJ1-2, with unresolved D. Germline V gene lookup returns CDR1 GTSNPN and CDR2 SVGIG (reference sequence). The V end lost 8 bases, the J end lost 4 bases, and 11 bases lay between the germline ends. The CDR3 is 11 amino acids. The variable domain in full, completed from reference TRBV30 and TRBJ1-2, reads SQTIHQWPATLVQPVGSPLSLECTVEGTSNPNLYWYRQAAGRGLQLLFYSVGIGQISSEVPQNLSASRPQDRQFILSSKKLLLSDSGFYLCALMVSYGYTFGSGTRLTVV.

This sequence joins TRBV6-1 and TRBJ1-2; D possibly corresponds to TRBD1 (6 bases). V dropped 3 bases and J dropped 3 bases, with 14 bases sitting between them. Looked up from germline, CDR1 is MNHNS and CDR2 is SASEGT. There are 15 residues in the CDR3. The CDR3 DNA reads as TGTGCCAGCAGTGAGGGGGCGAGTCGGGACTATGGCTACACCTTC. Translation gives CASSEGASRDYGYTF.

This clone was recorded many times. V and J are TRBV6-1 and TRBJ1-6; D ambiguous. The length of the CDR3 is 14 residues. V dropped 4 bases and J dropped 1 base, with 5 bases sitting between them. Germline V gene sequence: CDR1 MNHNS, CDR2 SASEGT. As DNA, the CDR3 is TGTGCCAGCAGTGGGAGGTCCTATAATTCACCCCTCCACTTT. Residues: CASSGRSYNSPLHF.

The gene calls are TRBV19 and TRBJ2-1, with 9 bases identical to TRBD1. The V segment lost 5 bases and the J segment 5 bases; nucleotides outside the gene matches: 4. Germline-derived CDR1 and CDR2 are LNHDA and SQIVND (reference sequence). The CDR3 runs to 14 residues. This CDR3 reads CASSDRGVNNEQFF. As DNA, the CDR3 is TGTGCCAGTAGTGACAGGGGGGTGAACAATGAGCAGTTCTTC.

The rearrangement links TRBV6-1 to TRBJ1-3; 7 bases fit TRBD1. Germline lookup yields CDR1 MNHNS and CDR2 SASEGT. This CDR3 contains 12 residues. V shed 8 bases and J 7 bases; nucleotides not matched to a gene: 5. CDR3: CASYDRVNTIYF. The CDR3 nucleotides read TGTGCCAGCTATGACAGGGTTAACACCATATATTTT.

On this clone: The junction departs from the called germline gene at one end, perhaps through a read error. The rearrangement uses TRBV7-9 and TRBJ1-1; D gene unclear. CDR3 size: 13 residues. Germline V gene sequence: CDR1 SEHNR, CDR2 FQNEAQ (reference sequence). The CDR3 DNA sequence: TGTTCCAGCAGCCCGACTCTAGCCACTGAAGCTTTCTTT. This translates into CSSSPTLATEAFF.

Only a few counts were recorded for this clone. V gene TRBV9 combines with J gene TRBJ1-1; 10 nucleotides match TRBD1. This CDR3 contains 14 residues. V shed 4 bases, J shed 4 bases, and the junction held 4 bases outside the gene matches. The germline V gene encodes CDR1 SGDLS and CDR2 YYNGEE. CDR3 coding DNA: TGTGCCAGCAGCTTCGGACAGGGGGGCACTGAAGCTTTCTTT. It encodes CASSFGQGGTEAFF.

This chain joins TRBV12-5 and TRBJ2-7; TRBD1 agrees at 8 bases. CDR1 LGHNT and CDR2 FRNRAP come from the germline V gene. This CDR3 spans 16 amino acids. V was clipped by 1 base and J by 3 bases; unmatched bases: 8. CDR3 nucleotide sequence: TGTGCTAGTGGTTTGGGGGCCGGGACAGGTCACTACGAGCAGTACTTC. It translates to CASGLGAGTGHYEQYF.

This sequence joins TRBV28 and TRBJ2-7, with 7 positions matching TRBD1. The CDR3 is 14 amino acids. Trimming took 4 bases from V and 6 from J; bases not matched to a gene: 9. The germline V gene has CDR1 MDHEN and CDR2 SYDVKM. The CDR3 sequence is CASSSAGTEVEQYF. The CDR3 DNA sequence: TGTGCCAGCAGTTCCGCCGGGACAGAAGTCGAGCAGTACTTC.

This chain links TRBV6-5 with TRBJ2-7; 9 nucleotides agree with TRBD1. With 2 bases clipped from V and 3 bases from J, the junction kept 2 bases outside the gene matches. The CDR3 runs 14 residues. Germline CDR1 reads MNHEY; CDR2 reads SVGAGI. CDR3 sequence: CASSYGTGIYEQYF. CDR3 nucleotides: TGTGCCAGCAGTTACGGGACAGGGATCTACGAGCAGTACTTC.

J is TRBJ1-5 and V is TRBV19; D gene uncertain. The length of the CDR3 is 15 residues. Trimming left V 0 bases short and J 3 bases short, with 9 bases between. Looked up from germline, CDR1 is LNHDA and CDR2 is SQIVND (reference sequence). The CDR3 region has the DNA TGTGCCAGTAGTATAGATCGTAGTTACAATCAGCCCCAGCATTTT. Translated: CASSIDRSYNQPQHF.

This chain links TRBV6-1 with TRBJ1-1, with D tentatively TRBD1 (5 bases). V lost 0 bases and J lost 3, with 11 bases in between. Germline assignment: CDR1 MNHNS and CDR2 SASEGT. The CDR3 is 15 amino acids. In DNA, the CDR3 is TGTGCCAGCAGTGAAGCGCTCAGGGAGGACACTGAAGCTTTCTTT. Its protein product is CASSEALREDTEAFF.

With regard to this clone: One junction end does not reproduce the germline sequence, and a read error may be involved. This rearrangement joins TRBV10-3 to TRBJ2-5; TRBD1 is a possible D gene (6 bases). This CDR3 is built from 13 residues. From germline, CDR1 is ENHRY and CDR2 SYGVKD. The CDR3 DNA reads TGTGCCATCAGTACAGGGACACAAGAGATCCAGTACTTC. Its protein product is CAISTGTQEIQYF.

The rearrangement uses TRBV27 and TRBJ1-5, with D tentatively TRBD1 (5 bases). Germline CDR1 MNHEY, CDR2 SMNVEV (reference sequence). The V and J ends lost 6 bases and 4 bases respectively, with 7 bases between them. This CDR3 comprises 12 residues. CDR3 sequence: CASRTENQPQHF. Here the CDR3 DNA reads TGTGCCAGCAGGACAGAAAATCAGCCCCAGCATTTT.

The gene calls are TRBV27 and TRBJ1-2; D not certain. Trimming left V 6 bases short and J 0 bases short, with 8 bases between. CDR1 and CDR2 (germline): MNHEY, SMNVEV (reference sequence). The CDR3 is made up of 13 amino acids. The CDR3 spells CASRYGANYGYTF. CDR3 sequence (DNA): TGTGCCAGCAGGTACGGTGCTAACTATGGCTACACCTTC.

V usage is TRBV30 and J usage is TRBJ2-3; tentative D call: TRBD2 (6 bases). CDR3 length equals 14 residues. V lost 4 bases to trimming and J lost 0 bases, with 11 bases between them. Looked up from germline, CDR1 is GTSNPN and CDR2 is SVGIG (reference sequence). The DNA for the CDR3 is TGTGCCTGGACGGCGGGAACTAGCACAGATACGCAGTATTTT. Translated, it gives CAWTAGTSTDTQYF. The full variable domain, rest sourced from reference TRBV30 and TRBJ2-3, is SQTIHQWPATLVQPVGSPLSLECTVEGTSNPNLYWYRQAAGRGLQLLFYSVGIGQISSEVPQNLSASRPQDRQFILSSKKLLLSDSGFYLCAWTAGTSTDTQYFGPGTRLTVL.

The chain couples TRBV7-2 to TRBJ2-2, with D tentatively TRBD2 (5 bases). Per the germline V gene, CDR1 is SGHTA and CDR2 is FQGNSA. Trimming pared 5 bases from V and 6 bases from J, leaving 13 bases between. This CDR3 contains 14 residues. CDR3 loop: CASSGGSWAGELFF. CDR3 in DNA: TGTGCCAGCAGCGGAGGTAGCTGGGCCGGGGAGCTGTTTTTT.

The V gene is TRBV19, the J gene TRBJ2-1, with D perhaps TRBD2 (7 bases). Trimming stripped 2 bases from V and 8 bases from J, with 16 bases between. This CDR3 contains 15 residues. Germline CDR1 reads LNHDA; CDR2 reads SQIVND (reference sequence). The CDR3 sequence is CASSIMGGGTDEQFF. DNA for the CDR3: TGTGCCAGTAGTATAATGGGGGGGGGCACGGATGAGCAGTTCTTC. Full variable domain (remainder filled in from reference TRBV19 and TRBJ2-1): DGGITQSPKYLFRKEGQNVTLSCEQNLNHDAMYWYRQDPGQGLRLIYYSQIVNDFQKGDIAEGYSVSREKKESFPLTVTSAQKNPTAFYLCASSIMGGGTDEQFFGPGTRLTVL.

The rearrangement joins TRBV5-6 to TRBJ1-2, with D uncertain. Germline V lookup: CDR1 SGHDT, CDR2 YYEEEE. The CDR3 consists of 13 residues. Deletions cut 4 bases from V and 2 bases from J, with 9 bases between. The CDR3 DNA reads TGTGCCAGCAGCATCCTCGCGAACTATGGCTACACCTTC. Translating it yields CASSILANYGYTF.

The chain links TRBV7-2 to TRBJ1-1; D may be TRBD1 (5 bases). Germline V gene lookup returns CDR1 SGHTA and CDR2 FQGNSA. The CDR3 loop spans 15 amino acids. Between the trimmed V and J ends, which lost 5 bases and 4 bases, there was a span of 17 bases. In DNA, the CDR3 is TGTGCCAGCAGCATCCAGGGAACAACGGGCACTGAAGCTTTCTTT. This encodes CASSIQGTTGTEAFF.

The chain employs TRBV12-5 and TRBJ1-2; 7 positions match TRBD1. The V gene's germline CDR1 is LGHNT and CDR2 FRNRAP. The V segment lost 4 bases and the J segment 5 bases; nucleotides outside the gene matches: 16. The CDR3 has 17 residues. This CDR3 reads CASGSSHPGQRMYGYTF. CDR3 sequence (DNA): TGTGCTAGTGGTTCCAGTCATCCGGGACAGAGGATGTATGGCTACACCTTC.